This TCR beta chain was sequenced for a study of blood T cell repertoires in COVID-19. The wider study: Acute-phase and convalescent COVID-19 samples originated in the United States, Italy and Spain. PBMCs, B-cell-depleted T cells, or T cells were the source of the cDNA or gDNA that made up the material.

The germline V gene has CDR1 SQVTM and CDR2 ANQGSEA. Trimming pared 7 bases from V and 0 bases from J, leaving 12 bases between. The CDR3 sequence is 13 residues long. Source study methods: Amplification from reference gene primers served as the basis for estimated nucleated cell counts. Assay used: immunoSEQ multiplex PCR; TCRdb lists only in-frame clones, some missing. That table furnishes V, J and clone size, whereas the DNA furnished D and trimming. The table includes some 490,000 clones, approximately 91% detected once. Recovered Cohort 3 donors showed two negative PCRs, clearance, or symptom resolution.

This clonotype originated in a woman aged 55-69 years who had recovered from COVID-19. The rearrangement joins TRBV29-1 to TRBJ1-1, with D unresolved. Sequences were obtained from PBMCs or T cells enriched from blood (not recorded which). CDR3 protein: CSDLQLLNTEAFF. CDR3 coding DNA: TGCAGCGATCTACAGCTTTTGAACACTGAAGCTTTCTTT.